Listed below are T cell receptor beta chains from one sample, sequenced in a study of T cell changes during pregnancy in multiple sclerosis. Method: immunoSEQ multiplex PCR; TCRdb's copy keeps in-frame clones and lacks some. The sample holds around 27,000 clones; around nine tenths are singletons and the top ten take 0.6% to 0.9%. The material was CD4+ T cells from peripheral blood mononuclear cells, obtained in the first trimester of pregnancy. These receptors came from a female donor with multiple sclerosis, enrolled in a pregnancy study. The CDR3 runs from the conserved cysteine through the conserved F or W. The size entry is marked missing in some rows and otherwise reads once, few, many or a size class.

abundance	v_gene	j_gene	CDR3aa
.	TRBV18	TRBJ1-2	CASSPAGEYGYTF
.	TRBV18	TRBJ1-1	CASSPSRGEAFF
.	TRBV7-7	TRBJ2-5	CASSLEGLPRETQYF
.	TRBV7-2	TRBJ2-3	CASRGPRGDTQYF
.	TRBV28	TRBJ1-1	CASTGQYTEAFF
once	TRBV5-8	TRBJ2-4	CASSLLAKPYF
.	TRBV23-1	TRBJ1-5	CASSHHGIEGPQHF
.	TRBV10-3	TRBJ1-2	CASRQGATHGYTF
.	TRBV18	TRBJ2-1	CASSPWDSSSYNEQFF
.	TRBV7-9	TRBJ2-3	CASSRTSGGLSTDTQYF
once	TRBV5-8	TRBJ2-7	CASSLVTSTYF
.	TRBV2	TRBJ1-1	CASRGGVKESPEAFF
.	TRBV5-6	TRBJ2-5	CASSLTPGELETQYF
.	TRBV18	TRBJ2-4	CASSPGSDRLNIQYF
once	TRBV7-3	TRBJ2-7	CASSPERGQGLEEQYF
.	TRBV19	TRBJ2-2	CASSREGGSGELFF
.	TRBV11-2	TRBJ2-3	CASSLARSTQYF
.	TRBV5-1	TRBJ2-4	CASSLGFGDRAYF
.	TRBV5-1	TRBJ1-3	CASSWGLRGQRSGNTIYF
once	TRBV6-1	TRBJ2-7	CASSEPRQGRREQYF
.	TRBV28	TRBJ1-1	CASTSQTETSEAFF
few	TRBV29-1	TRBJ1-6	CSVSAGGKNSPLHF
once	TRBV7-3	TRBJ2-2	CASSGQGNTGELFF
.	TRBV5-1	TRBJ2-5	CASSSTGFRGAETQYF
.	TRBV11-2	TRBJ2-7	CASSLEGVDSYEQYF
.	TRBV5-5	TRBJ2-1	CASSLVHRNEQFF
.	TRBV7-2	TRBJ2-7	CASSSRTGASYEQYF
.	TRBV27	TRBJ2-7	CASSTGQGAYEQYF
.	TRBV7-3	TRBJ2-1	CASSSTGTRREQFF
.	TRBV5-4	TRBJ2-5	CASKISGAEETQYF
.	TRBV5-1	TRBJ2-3	CASSLGVAGGRTDTQYF
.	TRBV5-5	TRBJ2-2	CASSFLDRNTGELFF
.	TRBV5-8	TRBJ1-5	CASSLGQYSNQPQHF
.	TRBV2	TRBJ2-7	CASLSAGDEQYF
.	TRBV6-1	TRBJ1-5	CASSEDYSNQPQHF
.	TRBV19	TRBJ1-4	CASSLRTGPNEKLFF
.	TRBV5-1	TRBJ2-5	CASSPGQRTGTQYF
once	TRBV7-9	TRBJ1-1	CASSSDRFTEAFF